The 5 T cell receptor beta chains below were found in one sample sequenced in a study of blood T cell repertoires in COVID-19. Clones were read by immunoSEQ multiplex PCR, and TCRdb kept only the in-frame ones, dropping some. Of about 330,000 clones listed, over 75% are singletons. The material sequenced was peripheral blood. The receptor set was obtained from a woman in her 50s with active or convalescent COVID-19.

The V call is TRBV13, the J call TRBJ2-7; TRBD2 might be the D (5 bases). This CDR3 region has 13 residues. Trimming left V 1 base short and J 9 bases short, with 13 bases between. Germline CDR1 is PRHDT and CDR2 is FYEKMQ (reference sequence). The CDR3: CASSLDEGAVQYF. CDR3 bases: TGTGCCAGCAGCTTAGATGAGGGAGCCGTGCAGTACTTC.

The genes are TRBV4-2 and TRBJ1-2, with D possibly TRBD1 on 5 matching bases. The CDR3 length is 14 residues. The germline V gene encodes CDR1 LGHNA and CDR2 YNFKEQ. V gave up 1 base and J gave up 4 bases, with 10 bases separating them. CDR3 nucleotides: TGTGCCAGCAGCCAAGTTGACAGCATCTATGGCTACACCTTC. Translation: CASSQVDSIYGYTF.

The V and J genes are TRBV7-2 and TRBJ1-2; D unclear. Germline CDR1 is SGHTA and CDR2 is FQGNSA. The CDR3 totals 13 residues. Trimming removed 5 bases at V and 8 bases at J, with 15 bases between. The CDR3 DNA reads TGTGCCAGCAGCCCCCTGATCGGTGTGGGCTACACCTTC. Amino acids: CASSPLIGVGYTF.

This clone was detected only once. The gene calls are TRBV4-2 and TRBJ1-5; 7 positions match TRBD1. Germline V CDR1 and CDR2: LGHNA, YNFKEQ. The trim removed 0 bases at V and 2 bases at J, leaving 4 bases unmatched. The CDR3 extends over 16 amino acids. CDR3: CASSQDFTGGNQPQHF. CDR3 DNA sequence: TGTGCCAGCAGCCAAGATTTTACAGGGGGCAATCAGCCCCAGCATTTT.

The sample holds a few counts of this clone. The rearrangement links TRBV15 to TRBJ2-7; D is unclear. V lost 0 bases and J 0 bases, leaving 9 bases between the germline ends. This CDR3 spans 15 amino acids. CDR1 LNHNV and CDR2 YYDKDF come from the germline V gene (reference sequence). CDR3 protein: CATSRDLGLSYEQYF. CDR3 in DNA: TGTGCCACCAGCAGAGATCTAGGCCTCTCCTACGAGCAGTACTTC.